These 20 T cell receptor beta chains were all obtained from the same sample, sequenced in a study of blood T cell repertoires in COVID-19. Profiled with immunoSEQ multiplex PCR; TCRdb holds only in-frame clones, not every one. The data hold approximately 230,000 clones, with about four fifths observed a single time. The specimen was peripheral blood. The receptors derive from a man at least 80 years old with acute or convalescent COVID-19.

As regards this clone: This sample includes further DNA sequences coding for the same CDR3. The V and J genes are TRBV11-2 and TRBJ2-7; tentative D call: TRBD1 (5 bases). V lost 5 bases, J lost 0 bases, and 8 bases lay in between. The CDR3 has 13 amino acids. Germline V gene lookup returns CDR1 SGHAT and CDR2 FQNNGV. The CDR3, as DNA: TGTGCCAGCAGCCCAGGGCTCTCCTACGAGCAGTACTTC. Its protein product is CASSPGLSYEQYF.

The V call is TRBV2, the J call TRBJ2-2, with 10 bases fitting TRBD1. This CDR3 contains 15 residues. Per germline, CDR1 SNHLY and CDR2 FYNNEI. Trimming cost V 7 bases and J 4 bases; bases outside gene matches: 6. The CDR3 loop reads CASKTGGQATGELFF. CDR3 in DNA: TGTGCCAGCAAGACAGGGGGCCAGGCCACCGGGGAGCTGTTTTTT.

The rearrangement links TRBV3-1 (or the pseudogene TRBV3-2) to TRBJ1-6; 7 bases agree with TRBD1. The V and J ends lost 2 bases and 1 base, in that order; junction bases with no gene match: 2. This CDR3 region has 16 residues. Per the germline V gene, CDR1 is LGHDT and CDR2 is YNNKEL (reference sequence). The CDR3 here is CASSQTGQSYNSPLHF. CDR3 in DNA: TGTGCCAGCAGCCAAACGGGACAGTCCTATAATTCACCCCTCCACTTT.

The rearrangement joins TRBV7-2 to TRBJ2-7; maybe TRBD1 (5 bases). Germline lookup yields CDR1 SGHTA and CDR2 FQGNSA. V dropped 5 bases and J dropped 2 bases, with 16 bases sitting between them. This CDR3 spans 15 amino acids. The CDR3 DNA reads TGTGCCAGCAGCGGATGGGGCGAAAGTCCCTACGAGCAGTACTTC. Its protein product is CASSGWGESPYEQYF.

This clone was recorded only once. A junction boundary mismatches the germline segment, possibly from a read error. The rearrangement joins TRBV7-9 to TRBJ2-7, with a weak D call TRBD1 (6 bases). The CDR3 is 14 amino acids. Germline V gene lookup returns CDR1 SEHNR and CDR2 FQNEAQ (reference sequence). The CDR3 DNA follows: TGTGCCAGCACCTTAAGCAGGGGCTCCTACGAGCAGTACTTC. Translated: CASTLSRGSYEQYF. Drawing the rest from reference TRBV7-9 and TRBJ2-7, the complete variable domain is DTGVSQNPRHKITKRGQNVTFRCDPISEHNRLYWYRQTLGQGPEFLTYFQNEAQLEKSRLLSDRFSAERPKGSFSTLEIQRTEQGDSAMYLCASTLSRGSYEQYFGPGTRLTVT.

The J gene is TRBJ2-7, the V gene TRBV18; TRBD1 is a possible D gene (5 bases). V lost 2 bases and J 1 base, leaving 12 bases between the germline ends. The CDR3 covers 15 residues. Germline loops: CDR1 KGHSH, CDR2 LQKENI. CDR3 amino acids: CASSPKGLRSYEQYF. In DNA, the CDR3 is TGTGCCAGCTCACCAAAGGGGCTTAGATCCTACGAGCAGTACTTC.

The chain recombines TRBV5-1 with TRBJ1-2, with D possibly being TRBD1 (5 bases). With 0 bases removed from V and 6 bases from J, the gap between germline ends came to 24 bases. This CDR3 has 18 amino acids. In germline, CDR1 is SGHRS, CDR2 YFSETQ. The CDR3 nucleotides are TGCGCCAGCAGCTTGGCGGGGCAGTTACTAGCAACTCCTAATGGCTACACCTTC. This gives the protein CASSLAGQLLATPNGYTF.

A note on this clone: The sample holds other DNA sequences that translate to the same CDR3. The chain employs TRBV5-1 and TRBJ2-5; D is possibly TRBD1 (5 bases). V lost 0 bases to trimming and J lost 4 bases, with 7 bases between them. The V gene's germline CDR1 is SGHRS and CDR2 YFSETQ. CDR3 length: 13 residues. The CDR3, as DNA: TGCGCCAGCAGCTTGGGGGGCGGAGAGACCCAGTACTTC. Translated, it gives CASSLGGGETQYF.

This clone has just one count. The CDR3 DNA reads as TGTGCCAGCAGCTTGGGTGGACAGGGACCCCTCTCCTACGAGCAGTACTTC. Protein product: CASSLGGQGPLSYEQYF. The V call is TRBV11-3, the J call TRBJ2-7, with 8 positions matching TRBD1. Germline values: CDR1 SGHNT, CDR2 YENEEA. The CDR3 covers 17 residues. V lost 3 bases and J lost 0; bases outside the gene matches: 10.

The chain couples TRBV7-2 to TRBJ2-3; tentative D call: TRBD2 (6 bases). The CDR3 is made up of 12 amino acids. V was clipped by 4 bases and J by 7 bases, with 9 bases between them. Germline V CDR1 and CDR2: SGHTA, FQGNSA. CDR3: CASSSGGYTQYF. CDR3 DNA: TGTGCCAGCAGCTCCGGGGGTTATACGCAGTATTTT.

This clone appeared a few times. As DNA, the CDR3 is TGTGCCAGCAGTTACCGCGGGAGGGAGACGTATTTT. It specifies CASSYRGRETYF. The chain uses TRBV6-5 and TRBJ2-3; 9 nucleotides agree with TRBD2. The CDR3 is made up of 12 amino acids. Germline V gene data show CDR1 as MNHEY and CDR2 as SVGAGI. Trimming removed 2 bases from V and 14 bases from J; junction bases left unmatched: 5.

This chain connects TRBV29-1 to TRBJ2-2; D is possibly TRBD2 (5 bases). The V and J ends lost 7 bases and 1 base respectively, with 13 bases between them. Germline V gene data show CDR1 as SQVTM and CDR2 as ANQGSEA. This CDR3 comprises 14 residues. The DNA for the CDR3 is TGCAGCGCCGCAGAAGGGAGGAACACCGGGGAGCTGTTTTTT. Its protein product is CSAAEGRNTGELFF.

This clone was found once. The chain is built from TRBV6-1 and TRBJ1-2, with 7 positions matching TRBD1. The CDR3 is made up of 15 amino acids. The ends lost 1 base at V and 4 bases at J; junction bases unmatched: 6. The V gene's germline CDR1 is MNHNS and CDR2 SASEGT. Here the CDR3 DNA reads TGTGCCAGCAGTGAAGGGGTCCGGGACAGCTATGGCTACACCTTC. It is translated as CASSEGVRDSYGYTF.

The chain recombines TRBV18 with TRBJ2-3, with D possibly TRBD1 on 5 matching bases. Germline assignment: CDR1 KGHSH and CDR2 LQKENI. V dropped 8 bases and J dropped 0 bases, with 15 bases sitting between them. The CDR3 is made up of 15 amino acids. In DNA form, the CDR3 reads TGTGCCAGCGCCGACTCTCCAGGGAGCACAGATACGCAGTATTTT. It codes for CASADSPGSTDTQYF.

Regarding this clone: The DNA is omitted, as the CDR3 cannot be located on it reliably, and the CDR3 follows TCRdb's listing. The CDR3 is CASRLAREVGQGSNGANVLTF. The rearrangement links TRBV12-2 to TRBJ2-6; the D call TRBD1 from the table was never checked on the DNA. TRBV12-2 is noted as a pseudogene. From its first to its last residue, the CDR3 has 21 amino acids.

The rearrangement joins TRBV12-5 to TRBJ2-7; TRBD1 is a possible D gene (5 bases). Germline values: CDR1 LGHNT, CDR2 FRNRAP. Trimming cost V 10 bases and J 6 bases, with 19 bases left between them. The CDR3 contains 13 residues. In nucleotides, the CDR3 is TGTGCTACTGGGTATGGTGGGGCCGGCGAGCAGTACTTC. Amino acids: CATGYGGAGEQYF.

This sequence joins TRBV5-1 and TRBJ2-7; 11 bases line up with TRBD2. Germline values: CDR1 SGHRS, CDR2 YFSETQ. The CDR3 totals 16 residues. J was trimmed by 4 bases and V by 4 bases; bases with no gene match: 10. The CDR3 is CASSQLTSGVGYEQYF. CDR3 nucleotides: TGCGCCAGCAGCCAATTGACTAGCGGGGTCGGGTACGAGCAGTACTTC.

This rearrangement joins TRBV10-2 to TRBJ1-6; 9 nucleotides match TRBD1. The germline gives CDR1 WSHSY, CDR2 SAAADI. V was pared by 6 bases and J by 12 bases, with 6 bases of the junction left unmatched. This CDR3 has 13 residues. The CDR3 loop is CASRQDRGEPLHF. The CDR3 coding sequence is TGCGCCAGCAGACAGGACAGGGGAGAACCCCTCCACTTT.

This sequence joins TRBV28 and TRBJ2-2; D call uncertain. V was cut by 2 bases and J by 6 bases, with 7 bases left in between. This CDR3 is built from 13 residues. CDR1 is MDHEN and CDR2 is SYDVKM in the germline V gene. CDR3 residues: CASSLPVPGELFF. The CDR3, as DNA: TGTGCCAGCAGTTTACCGGTCCCCGGGGAGCTGTTTTTT.

This chain uses TRBV7-8 with TRBJ2-7; 9 bases align to TRBD1. V gave up 3 bases and J gave up 4 bases; unmatched junction bases: 10. CDR1 and CDR2 (germline): SGHVS, FQNEAQ. This CDR3 spans 16 amino acids. In nucleotides, the CDR3 is TGTGCCAGCAGCTTCCCCAACAGGGGGCCCGGGTACGAGCAGTACTTC. It translates to CASSFPNRGPGYEQYF.